The 14 T cell receptor beta chains in this list originate from one sample, sequenced in a study of CD8 T cells in Susac syndrome. Random hexamers were used to reverse transcribe 0.5 to 1 ug of RNA. TCRdb redid the calling of the immunoSEQ multiplex PCR reads with MiXCR, one entry per CDR3 protein. The sample lists a few hundred thousand distinct CDR3 sequences; 95% were seen once. Sequenced input: CD4+ T cells from PBMCs. These receptors came from a human donor with multiple sclerosis.

The chain employs TRBV20-1 and TRBJ1-1; unclear D gene. The V gene's germline CDR1 is DFQATT and CDR2 SNEGSKA (reference sequence). The CDR3 is made up of 14 amino acids. V gave up 0 bases and J gave up 1 base, with 9 bases separating them. The CDR3 spells CSARDPRKNTEAFF. The CDR3 DNA reads TGCAGTGCTAGAGATCCCCGAAAGAACACTGAAGCTTTCTTT.

The chain has TRBV29-1 and TRBJ2-5; D remains unclear. The CDR3 spans 14 residues. V lost 2 bases and J 5 bases, leaving 15 bases between the germline ends. Germline CDR1 reads SQVTM; CDR2 reads ANQGSEA. The CDR3 loop reads CSVESQRLRETQYF. The CDR3 bases are TGCAGCGTTGAATCGCAGCGCCTAAGGGAGACCCAGTACTTC. Supplemented by reference TRBV29-1 and TRBJ2-5, the full variable domain reads SAVISQKPSRDICQRGTSLTIQCQVDSQVTMMFWYRQQPGQSLTLIATANQGSEATYESGFVIDKFPISRPNLTFSTLTVSNMSPEDSSIYLCSVESQRLRETQYFGPGTRLLVL.

The genes are TRBV23-1 and TRBJ2-3, with TRBD1 as a possible D gene (6 bases). TRBV23-1 is an ORF; its function is uncertain. The CDR3 runs to 17 residues. Trimming removed 0 bases from V and 4 bases from J, with 17 bases in between. The CDR3 sequence: CASSQSCDRTNPDTQYF. The CDR3, as DNA: TGCGCCAGCAGTCAATCTTGCGACAGGACGAACCCAGATACGCAGTATTTT.

The CDR3 nucleotides read TGTGCCACCGCGACTAGCGGGGACACAGATACGCAGTATTTT. It specifies CATATSGDTDTQYF. The rearrangement uses TRBV15 and TRBJ2-3; 11 bases agree with TRBD2. J gave up 2 bases and V 8 bases, and 3 bases lay outside the gene matches. Germline assignment: CDR1 LNHNV and CDR2 YYDKDF (reference sequence). The CDR3 runs to 14 residues.

V and J are TRBV30 and TRBJ2-3; weak D call: TRBD2 (6 bases). The germline CDR1 and CDR2 sequences are GTSNPN and SVGIG (reference sequence). There are 15 residues in the CDR3. Trimming took off 3 bases at V and 1 base at J, with 14 bases between the two ends. The chain's CDR3 is CAWSGLSVGTDTQYF. In DNA, the CDR3 is TGTGCCTGGAGCGGACTATCAGTCGGCACAGATACGCAGTATTTT.

Written as DNA, the CDR3 is TGTGCCAGCAGTCAAAAGACAGGGCGAGTCTACGAGCAGTACGTC. Protein product: CASSQKTGRVYEQYV. The J gene is TRBJ2-7, the V gene TRBV12-3 or TRBV12-4; TRBD1 matches 7 bases. J was trimmed by 3 bases and V by 5 bases; bases with no gene match: 10. The CDR3 runs 15 residues.

The rearrangement joins TRBV2 to TRBJ2-6; D gene unclear. CDR1 and CDR2 (germline): SNHLY, FYNNEI. The CDR3 is 16 amino acids. Between the trimmed V and J ends, which lost 1 base and 0 bases, there was a span of 7 bases. The CDR3 spells CASSEVGGSGANVLTF. For the CDR3, the DNA is TGTGCCAGCAGTGAAGTGGGCGGCTCTGGGGCCAACGTCCTGACTTTC.

The CDR3 nucleotides are TGTGCCAGCAGCTGGGGACAGGGGGATACCGGGGAGCTGTTTTTT. The encoded protein is CASSWGQGDTGELFF. This rearrangement joins TRBV11-3 to TRBJ2-2; 11 bases are shared with TRBD1. CDR1 is SGHNT and CDR2 is YENEEA in the germline V gene. The CDR3 has 15 residues. V shed 4 bases and J 5 bases; nucleotides not matched to a gene: 3.

The V call is TRBV7-2, the J call TRBJ2-4; 7 bases fit TRBD2. CDR1 and CDR2 from the germline V gene are SGHTA and FQGNSA. V trimming: 5 bases; J trimming: 6 bases; junction bases outside the gene matches: 10. The CDR3 has 15 residues. The CDR3: CASSPSGSGLNIQYF. The CDR3 DNA reads TGTGCCAGCAGCCCGTCGGGTAGCGGGTTAAACATTCAGTACTTC.

V and J are TRBV5-1 and TRBJ1-2; D is perhaps TRBD1 (5 bases). CDR3 length: 13 residues. Germline CDR1 is SGHRS and CDR2 is YFSETQ. V lost 2 bases and J 6 bases, leaving 11 bases between the germline ends. CDR3 DNA sequence: TGCGCCAGCAGCTTTCAGGGAACAGATGGCTACACCTTC. This sequence encodes CASSFQGTDGYTF. Using reference TRBV5-1 and TRBJ1-2 for the parts outside the CDR3, the full variable domain is KAGVTQTPRYLIKTRGQQVTLSCSPISGHRSVSWYQQTPGQGLQFLFEYFSETQRNKGNFPGRFSGRQFSNSRSEMNVSTLELGDSALYLCASSFQGTDGYTFGSGTRLTVV.

The chain recombines TRBV12-3 or TRBV12-4 with TRBJ1-5, with TRBD1 matching 9 bases. The V and J ends lost 5 bases and 4 bases, in that order; junction bases with no gene match: 6. CDR3 length: 15 residues. CDR3: CASSTGQGRNQPQHF. For the CDR3, the DNA is TGTGCCAGCAGTACGGGACAGGGAAGAAATCAGCCCCAGCATTTT.

The J gene is TRBJ1-2, the V gene TRBV6-1, with TRBD1 as a possible D gene (6 bases). The V gene lost 2 bases and the J gene lost 12 bases, with 22 bases spanning the gap. CDR3 length: 15 amino acids. From germline, CDR1 is MNHNS and CDR2 SASEGT. The CDR3, as DNA: TGTGCCAGCAGTGAACGGGTCGGGACATCCTCGGGTCACACCTTC. Translating gives CASSERVGTSSGHTF.

This chain links TRBV4-2 with TRBJ2-7; D may be TRBD1 or TRBD2 (6 bases each). CDR3 length equals 15 residues. The germline V and J ends were trimmed by 3 bases and 5 bases, with 17 bases remaining between them. The germline V gene has CDR1 LGHNA and CDR2 YNFKEQ. The chain's CDR3 is CASSHSLGGPNEQYF. In DNA form, the CDR3 reads TGTGCCAGCAGCCACAGCTTGGGGGGCCCTAACGAGCAGTACTTC.

The rearrangement links TRBV20-1 to TRBJ2-3, with 7 bases aligning to TRBD2. The CDR3 spans 12 residues. Trimming took 3 bases from V and 5 from J; bases not matched to a gene: 2. Germline V gene sequence: CDR1 DFQATT, CDR2 SNEGSKA (reference sequence). Here the CDR3 reads CSARSGGDTQYF. The DNA for the CDR3 is TGCAGTGCTAGGTCGGGGGGAGATACGCAGTATTTT.